The clone carrying this T cell receptor beta chain has just a few counts. This entry comes from a study of blood T cell repertoires in COVID-19. Study at large: Some COVID-19 samples were acute and others convalescent; all came from the United States, Italy and Spain. Sources were T cells, B-cell-depleted T cells, or PBMCs; the material itself was cDNA or gDNA.

Study processing details: Scientists estimated how many nucleated cells there were by amplifying reference gene primers. Sequencing used immunoSEQ multiplex PCR; TCRdb keeps in-frame clones, though not all of them. That table furnishes V, J and clone size, whereas the DNA furnished D and trimming. Counted here are more than 150,000 clones, 87% occurring once; the ten biggest clones make up 0.8% to 1%. The germline CDR1 and CDR2 sequences are LNHDA and SQIVND (reference sequence). The V end lost 3 bases, the J end lost 4 bases, and 21 bases lay between the germline ends. This CDR3 region has 17 residues.

Sequenced: peripheral blood. The rearrangement links TRBV19 to TRBJ1-1, with D possibly TRBD1 on 6 matching bases. This sequence was found in a woman aged 18-29 years who had recovered from COVID-19. The CDR3: CASSMTQGRRGRTEAFF. CDR3 nucleotides: TGTGCCAGTAGTATGACTCAGGGGAGAAGGGGTCGCACTGAAGCTTTCTTT.